The entry below gives a single T cell receptor beta chain sequence along with its context. Here immunoSEQ multiplex PCR was the method, and the copy in TCRdb shows in-frame clones only, minus some. The sample lists under 30,000 clones, around nine tenths seen once, with roughly 8% in the top ten. The CDR3 loop spans 16 amino acids. This record comes from a study of blood T cell repertoires in COVID-19. The sequenced sample consisted of peripheral blood. The receptor was isolated from a man aged 50 or older with active COVID-19. The rearrangement uses TRBV21-1 and TRBJ1-3; no check of the table's D call, TRBD1, against the DNA was made. TRBV21-1 is flagged as a pseudogene. The CDR3 spells CASSTRRHTRGNTIYF. In DNA, the CDR3 is TGTGCCAGCAGCACGAGACGACATACGCGCGGAAACACCATATATTTT.